The rows below give T cell receptor beta chains drawn from one sample of a study of blood T cell repertoires in COVID-19. The data were produced by immunoSEQ multiplex PCR, yet TCRdb's version contains in-frame clones alone and is incomplete. The table shows roughly 170,000 clones, with 83% occurring only once. What was sequenced was PBMCs or T cells enriched from blood (not recorded which). Receptors originate from a woman aged 50 to 60 in a cohort exposed to, infected with or recovered from COVID-19 (not recorded which). Both conserved end residues are part of each CDR3. D genes are given only for firm matches. Part of the rows lack a size; the others show once, few, many or a class for expanded clones.

>TRBV7-2|TRBJ2-3|.|TRBD2
CASSPWTSGRATDTQYF
TGTGCCAGCAGCCCCTGGACTAGCGGGAGGGCCACAGATACGCAGTATTTT
>TRBV9|TRBJ1-3|.|TRBD1
CASSPRQGENTIYF
TGTGCCAGCAGCCCACGACAGGGAGAAAACACCATATATTTT
>TRBV6-6|TRBJ1-2|.|.
CASSGRPGRDYGYTF
TGTGCCAGCAGTGGCCGACCAGGGCGCGACTATGGCTACACCTTC
>TRBV12-5|TRBJ1-1|.|TRBD1
CASGLGTGVTEAFF
TGTGCTAGTGGTTTGGGGACAGGGGTCACTGAAGCTTTCTTT
>TRBV7-8|TRBJ2-7|.|.
CASSLRQDGEQYF
TGTGCCAGCAGCTTAAGGCAGGATGGCGAGCAGTACTTC
>TRBV5-1|TRBJ2-3|.|TRBD2
CASKAVAGDTQYF
TGCGCCAGCAAGGCGGTAGCGGGAGATACGCAGTATTTT
>TRBV27|TRBJ1-6|once|.
CASSLTAQVLNSPLHF
TGTGCCAGCAGTTTAACGGCACAGGTTCTTAATTCACCCCTCCACTTT
>TRBV5-5|TRBJ1-2|.|.
CASSLAQQGGGYTF
TGTGCCAGCAGCTTGGCCCAACAGGGCGGCGGCTACACCTTC
>TRBV6-5|TRBJ2-7|.|TRBD1
CASSRTGLGEQYF
TGTGCCAGCAGTCGGACAGGGTTGGGTGAGCAGTACTTC
>TRBV21-1|TRBJ2-4|.|.
CASSKTQDRGRAKNIQYF
TGTGCCAGCAGCAAAACTCAGGACAGGGGGAGGGCCAAAAACATTCAGTACTTC
>TRBV28|TRBJ2-3|.|TRBD1
CASSYTGTGTDTQYF
TGTGCCAGCAGTTACACAGGGACAGGCACAGATACGCAGTATTTT
>TRBV9|TRBJ2-3|.|.
CASSVRGAPSTDTQYF
TGTGCCAGCAGCGTTCGGGGGGCCCCGAGCACAGATACGCAGTATTTT
>TRBV6-1|TRBJ1-1|once|TRBD1
CASSDPGQGLNTEAFF
TGTGCCAGCAGTGACCCGGGACAGGGCTTGAACACTGAAGCTTTCTTT
>TRBV7-2|TRBJ2-3|.|.
CASSSTVAGSDTQYF
TGTGCCAGCAGCTCCACCGTCGCGGGAAGCGATACGCAGTATTTT
>TRBV7-9|TRBJ2-2|.|.
CASIPPGRGGNTGELFF
TGTGCCAGCATTCCGCCGGGGAGGGGGGGAAACACCGGGGAGCTGTTTTTT
>TRBV6-1|TRBJ2-1|.|.
CASSGRAPHSISSYNEQFF
TGTGCCAGCAGTGGCAGGGCCCCCCACTCCATAAGCTCCTACAATGAGCAGTTCTTC